This T cell receptor (beta chain) was documented in a study of blood T cell repertoires in COVID-19. At the level of the study: Material from acute and convalescent COVID-19 was sourced from the United States, Italy and Spain. PBMCs, B-cell-depleted T cells, or T cells provided the cDNA or gDNA that made up the material.

Authors' processing steps: Amplification of reference gene primers was used by the study to estimate nucleated cell counts. Repertoires were generated with immunoSEQ multiplex PCR, while TCRdb's copy carries only in-frame clones and drops some. The V and J calls and clone size are taken from that table; D and trimming were inferred from the DNA. The table records tens of thousands of clones, about 83% of them present only once. Seattle-derived patients entered the study during active infection and were followed longitudinally. The receptor comes from a man in his 70s with COVID-19, enrolled during active disease. The sequenced sample consisted of peripheral blood.

CDR3 loop: CASTGLASGGNEQFF. CDR3 nucleotides: TGTGCCAGCACCGGACTAGCGTCGGGGGGCAATGAGCAGTTCTTC. The J gene is TRBJ2-1, the V gene TRBV6-5; 9 nucleotides align to TRBD2. CDR3 length equals 15 residues. The germline gives CDR1 MNHEY, CDR2 SVGAGI. The V and J ends lost 7 bases and 6 bases, in that order; junction bases with no gene match: 10.